This T cell receptor beta chain was recorded in a study of CD8 T cells in Susac syndrome. Remarks on this clonotype: Its antigen is undetermined.

Findings of the study overall: The CD4+ T cell repertoires that were profiled in Susac syndrome showed no clonal expansion.

Per the germline V gene, CDR1 is SGHRS and CDR2 is YFSETQ. This CDR3 is built from 14 residues. V lost 2 bases, J lost 5 bases, and 12 bases lay in between. RNA in amounts of about 0.5 to 1 ug was reverse transcribed with random hexamers. Multiplex immunoSEQ PCR targeted 54 Vbeta and 13 Jbeta TCR beta segments. Via MiXCR, TCRdb re-called the immunoSEQ multiplex PCR reads, giving one row per CDR3 protein. The data hold roughly 250,000 distinct CDR3 sequences, with 96% observed a single time. This sequence was found in a human donor with Susac syndrome. The source material was CD4+ T cells from PBMCs. The V call is TRBV5-1, the J call TRBJ2-3, with D tentatively TRBD1 (5 bases). DNA of the CDR3: TGCGCCAGCAGCTTTATAGGGGCAGGAGATACGCAGTATTTT. The encoded protein is CASSFIGAGDTQYF. Drawing the rest from reference TRBV5-1 and TRBJ2-3, the complete variable domain is KAGVTQTPRYLIKTRGQQVTLSCSPISGHRSVSWYQQTPGQGLQFLFEYFSETQRNKGNFPGRFSGRQFSNSRSEMNVSTLELGDSALYLCASSFIGAGDTQYFGPGTRLTVL.